Reported below is one T cell receptor beta chain. This sample is drawn from a study of OX40 agonist ivuxolimab in advanced cancers. This CDR3 has 13 amino acids. Germline V gives CDR1 KGHSH, CDR2 LQKENI. Trimming took off 6 bases at V and 4 bases at J, with 12 bases between the two ends. Assay used: immunoSEQ multiplex PCR; TCRdb lists only in-frame clones, some missing. Of 55,000 to 75,000 clones listed, about 86% are singletons. V and J are TRBV18 and TRBJ1-2; D ambiguous. The sequences come from CD4+ or CD8+ T cells sorted from blood, collected in a trial of the OX40 agonist ivuxolimab. The source of this sequence is an adult with an advanced solid tumor such as melanoma, head and neck, liver or kidney cancer. Written as DNA, the CDR3 is TGTGCCAGCTCCCCCACGGGAGCCTATGGCTACACCTTC. Its protein product is CASSPTGAYGYTF. Drawing the rest from reference TRBV18 and TRBJ1-2, the complete variable domain is NAGVMQNPRHLVRRRGQEARLRCSPMKGHSHVYWYRQLPEEGLKFMVYLQKENIIDESGMPKERFSAEFPKEGPSILRIQQVVRGDSAAYFCASSPTGAYGYTFGSGTRLTVV.